The rows below give T cell receptor beta chains drawn from one sample of a study of human T cells and chemical hapten exposure. TCRdb re-called the RACE reads with MiXCR, one entry per CDR3 protein. The table includes some 100,000 distinct CDR3 sequences, 9% to 9.5% detected once. Material: whole blood, obtained in connection with sensitization to the hapten diphenylcyclopropenone (DPC). Receptors originate from a woman aged 40 to 50 with alopecia areata. Some clones in this sample may be carry-over from other donors' samples. CDR3s include the opening cysteine and the closing phenylalanine or tryptophan. D genes are given only for firm matches. Some rows mark clone size as missing; the rest say once, few, many or name a class of expanded clone.

TRBV30,TRBJ2-1,-,many,CAWSGDRGHLVYNEQFF,TGTGCCTGGAGTGGGGACCGGGGGCACCTAGTTTACAATGAGCAGTTCTTC
TRBV29-1,TRBJ1-1,-,few,CSVDNNEAFF,TGCAGCGTTGACAATAATGAAGCTTTCTTT
TRBV20-1,TRBJ2-1,TRBD2,many,CSARGLADTYNEQFF,TGCAGTGCTAGAGGACTAGCGGACACCTACAATGAGCAGTTCTTC
TRBV27,TRBJ2-3,-,-,CASSPLARTLTDTQYF,TGTGCCAGCAGTCCCCTAGCCAGGACCCTCACAGATACGCAGTATTTT
TRBV15,TRBJ2-3,TRBD2,many,CATSRDTSGRAGDTQYF,TGTGCCACCAGCAGAGACACGAGCGGGAGGGCCGGAGATACGCAGTATTTT
TRBV6-6,TRBJ1-1,-,many,CASSYPQKGGAEAFF,TGTGCCAGCAGTTACCCGCAGAAGGGGGGGGCTGAAGCTTTCTTT
TRBV11-3,TRBJ2-2,TRBD1,many,CASSPGTGLTGELFF,TGTGCCAGCAGCCCCGGGACAGGGTTGACCGGGGAGCTGTTTTTT
TRBV29-1,TRBJ2-7,TRBD2,few,CSVDPTSGGYEQYF,TGCAGCGTTGACCCGACTAGCGGCGGGTACGAGCAGTACTTC
TRBV7-9,TRBJ1-2,-,once,CASSLVVGGNYGYTF,TGTGCCAGCAGCTTAGTAGTCGGGGGTAACTATGGCTACACCTTC
TRBV6-4,TRBJ1-2,TRBD1,many,CASSATGTGSSGYTF,TGTGCCAGCAGTGCAACCGGGACAGGGTCTTCTGGCTACACCTTC
TRBV6-5,TRBJ2-5,-,few,CASSYFGISAETQYF,TGTGCCAGCAGTTACTTCGGGATCTCTGCCGAGACCCAGTACTTC
TRBV9,TRBJ2-7,-,-,CASSQTAGNRYEQYF,TGTGCCAGCAGCCAGACGGCGGGAAACAGATACGAGCAGTACTTC
TRBV10-3,TRBJ2-5,TRBD1,-,CAISEGDRVRIQYF,TGTGCCATCAGTGAGGGGGACAGGGTCCGCATCCAGTACTTC
TRBV7-2,TRBJ2-4,-,few,CASSFAEAKNIQYF,TGTGCCAGCAGCTTCGCAGAAGCCAAAAACATTCAGTACTTC
TRBV20-1,TRBJ2-1,TRBD2,-,CSARPSGRVRNEQFF,TGCAGTGCTAGACCCAGCGGGAGGGTCAGGAATGAGCAGTTCTTC
TRBV18,TRBJ1-3,-,-,CASSPVASGSGNTIYF,TGTGCCAGCTCACCGGTGGCATCGGGCTCTGGAAACACCATATATTTT
TRBV6-2/TRBV6-3,TRBJ2-3,TRBD2,few,CASSSKLAEGGDTQYF,TGTGCCAGCAGTTCCAAACTAGCGGAGGGGGGAGATACGCAGTATTTT